Listed below are T cell receptor beta chains from one sample, sequenced in a study of T cell responses to AZD1222 COVID-19 vaccine. Data came from immunoSEQ multiplex PCR; TCRdb stores just in-frame clones and leaves some out. Here the sample spans approximately 180,000 clones, 85% to 90% being singletons. Sequenced here: peripheral blood, sampled on day 0 of AZD1222 vaccination. The receptors were gathered from an adult in good health. CDR3s include the opening cysteine and the closing phenylalanine or tryptophan. The D gene is left open where the match is weak. Size is stated for part of the rows, as once, few or many counts, or as a class when the clone is expanded.

abundance	v_gene	len	j_gene	d_gene	CDR3nt	CDR3aa
NA	TRBV7-6	16	TRBJ1-3	TRBD1	TGTGCCAGCAGCTCCAGGGGGGGGTTCTCTGGAAACACCATATATTTT	CASSSRGGFSGNTIYF
NA	TRBV6-1	15	TRBJ1-6	TRBD1	TGTGCCAGCAGTGAGAGGGACAGGGAGGAAAAACCCCTCCACTTT	CASSERDREEKPLHF
NA	TRBV12-3/TRBV12-4	13	TRBJ2-1	TRBD1	TGTGCCAGCAACAGGGACAGGGATAATGAGCAGTTCTTC	CASNRDRDNEQFF
NA	TRBV5-4	13	TRBJ1-1	NA	TGTGCCAGCAGCTTGGACCCAAACACTGAAGCTTTCTTT	CASSLDPNTEAFF
NA	TRBV28	15	TRBJ2-5	NA	TGTGCCAGCAGTTTATCACTTACCGGAGGGGAGACCCAGTACTTC	CASSLSLTGGETQYF
NA	TRBV9	15	TRBJ1-2	TRBD1	TGTGCCAGCAGCGAGGAGACCGGGACAGTCTATGGCTACACCTTC	CASSEETGTVYGYTF
NA	TRBV5-4	14	TRBJ2-1	NA	TGTGCCAGCAGTGACAGCAGCTCCTACAATGAGCAGTTCTTC	CASSDSSSYNEQFF
NA	TRBV15	16	TRBJ1-5	TRBD1	TGTGCCACCAGCAGAGACAGGGGGCTAGGCAATCAGCCCCAGCATTTT	CATSRDRGLGNQPQHF
NA	TRBV24-1	15	TRBJ2-1	NA	TGTGCCACCAGTGTTGGTGCGTCATCCTACAATGAGCAGTTCTTC	CATSVGASSYNEQFF
NA	TRBV28	12	TRBJ1-1	NA	TGTGCCAGCAGTTCATCACCACAACTTCTTTACTTT	CASSSSPQLLYF
NA	TRBV5-6	14	TRBJ1-2	TRBD1	TGTGCCAGCAGCTTCAGGGACAGAGCTTGGGGCTACACCTTC	CASSFRDRAWGYTF
NA	TRBV7-2	15	TRBJ1-2	NA	TGTGCCAGCACGATCGGGCGGATGAATATAAATGGCTACACCTTC	CASTIGRMNINGYTF
NA	TRBV19	16	TRBJ2-3	NA	TGTGCCAGTAGTATAGGTAACAGGATCGGCACAGATACGCAGTATTTT	CASSIGNRIGTDTQYF
NA	TRBV6-5	14	TRBJ1-2	TRBD1	TGTGCCAGCAGATCCGGGACAGGGAACTATGGCTACACCTTC	CASRSGTGNYGYTF
NA	TRBV30	13	TRBJ1-3	NA	TGTGCCTGGAACGAAAACTCTGGAAACACCATATATTTT	CAWNENSGNTIYF
NA	TRBV5-6	16	TRBJ2-2	NA	TGTGCCAGCAAAAGAGGATCCAACGGGAACACCGGGGAGCTGTTTTTT	CASKRGSNGNTGELFF
NA	TRBV7-8	15	TRBJ2-3	TRBD1	TGTGCCAGCAGCTCCGGACAGGCCCGCACAGATACGCAGTATTTT	CASSSGQARTDTQYF
NA	TRBV29-1	13	TRBJ1-4	NA	TGCAGCGTTGATACCGGGGCGGGTGAAAAACTGTTTTTT	CSVDTGAGEKLFF
NA	TRBV30	13	TRBJ2-2	NA	TGTGCCTGGAGTCCAGTCAACACCGGGGAGCTGTTTTTT	CAWSPVNTGELFF
NA	TRBV4-2	16	TRBJ1-1	NA	TGTGCCAGCAGCCAAGATTTGCCATCGGTGAACACTGAAGCTTTCTTT	CASSQDLPSVNTEAFF
NA	TRBV9	15	TRBJ2-2	TRBD2	TGTGCCAGCAGCGTCGGCGGGAGTAGAACCGGGGAGCTGTTTTTT	CASSVGGSRTGELFF
NA	TRBV6-5	15	TRBJ1-2	TRBD1	TGTGCCAGCAGTCCGCCTACCACGACAGGGGGTGGCTACACCTTC	CASSPPTTTGGGYTF
NA	TRBV6-2/TRBV6-3	14	TRBJ1-5	NA	TGTGCCAGCAGTTACGGCGGCTACAATCAGCCCCAGCATTTT	CASSYGGYNQPQHF
NA	TRBV25-1	14	TRBJ2-7	NA	TGTGCCAGCACCCGGGGCAGCAACTCCTACGAGCAGTACTTC	CASTRGSNSYEQYF
NA	TRBV2	13	TRBJ2-5	NA	TGTGCCAGCAGTGAACAGCCCCAAGAGACCCAGTACTTC	CASSEQPQETQYF
NA	TRBV28	17	TRBJ2-7	NA	TGTGCCAGCAGTCGCAGGGGAGCGGAGATCTACTCCTACGAGCAGTACTTC	CASSRRGAEIYSYEQYF
NA	TRBV28	16	TRBJ2-2	NA	TGTGCCAGCAGCCCCTTAATGGGAGGGAACACCGGGGAGCTGTTTTTT	CASSPLMGGNTGELFF
NA	TRBV5-1	15	TRBJ1-6	TRBD1	TGCGCCAGCAGCTTGACGGGGGACAGGGGAAATCTCCTCCACTTT	CASSLTGDRGNLLHF
NA	TRBV28	14	TRBJ1-2	NA	TGTGCCAGCAGCCAGGGTCCCCCTAACTATGGCTACACCTTC	CASSQGPPNYGYTF
NA	TRBV24-1	13	TRBJ1-1	NA	TGTGCCACCAGTGTTGGATTGAACACTGAAGCTTTCTTT	CATSVGLNTEAFF
NA	TRBV6-5	15	TRBJ1-6	TRBD1	TGTGCCAGCAGTTCGAACAGGGGACGTAATTCACCCCTCCACTTT	CASSSNRGRNSPLHF
NA	TRBV7-2	15	TRBJ2-1	TRBD2	TGTGCCAGCAGCTTACAAGCGGGAGGCTCCAATGAGCAGTTCTTC	CASSLQAGGSNEQFF
NA	TRBV7-3	16	TRBJ2-1	NA	TGTGCCAGCAGCGCGGGGAGCGGAGGGGGATACAATGAGCAGTTCTTC	CASSAGSGGGYNEQFF
NA	TRBV2	16	TRBJ1-4	TRBD1	TGTGCCAGCAGAGTACAGGGGGCTAACGCTAATGAAAAACTGTTTTTT	CASRVQGANANEKLFF
NA	TRBV6-5	15	TRBJ2-7	TRBD2	TGTGCCAGCAGAGCGAGACTAGCGGAGAGATACGAGCAGTACTTC	CASRARLAERYEQYF
few	TRBV7-3	15	TRBJ1-1	NA	TGTGCCAGCAGCTTAATCGCAGCTATGAACACTGAAGCTTTCTTT	CASSLIAAMNTEAFF
once	TRBV7-9	11	TRBJ1-1	NA	TGTGCCAGCAGCGGGGACTCTAGAGCTTTCTTT	CASSGDSRAFF
NA	TRBV19	15	TRBJ1-1	TRBD1	TGTGCCAGTAGTGGAGGGGGCGCGGTTATCTCTGAAGCTTTCTTT	CASSGGGAVISEAFF
NA	TRBV24-1	19	TRBJ2-3	TRBD2	TGTGCCACCAGTGATCCCTCGAGCCCGTCTAGCGGCCCCACAGATACGCAGTATTTT	CATSDPSSPSSGPTDTQYF
NA	TRBV29-1	11	TRBJ1-2	NA	TGCAGCGTTCAGGACCCGGGAAGCTACACCTTC	CSVQDPGSYTF
once	TRBV19	13	TRBJ1-1	NA	TGTGCCAGTAGTAACACCGGGACACCCAGGACTTTCTTT	CASSNTGTPRTFF
NA	TRBV9	15	TRBJ1-4	NA	TGTGCCAGCAGCGTAAAAGCACAGACTAATGAAAAACTGTTTTTT	CASSVKAQTNEKLFF
NA	TRBV28	13	TRBJ2-7	TRBD1	TGTGCCAGCACAGGACAGGGGGCGTATGAGCAGTACTTC	CASTGQGAYEQYF
NA	TRBV6-5	14	TRBJ2-2	TRBD1	TGTGCCAGTTCACCGGGACAGTACACCGGGGAGCTGTTTTTT	CASSPGQYTGELFF
NA	TRBV6-5	15	TRBJ2-7	NA	TGTGCCAGCAGTTACGGCCCGGGACAAGCCTACGAGCAGTACTTC	CASSYGPGQAYEQYF
NA	TRBV7-2	15	TRBJ2-7	TRBD2	TGTGCCAGCAGCGCTAGCGGGTATAGCTCCTACGAGCAGTACTTC	CASSASGYSSYEQYF
NA	TRBV18	14	TRBJ1-2	NA	TGTGCCAGCTCACCAAGGCAGGACAACTATGGCTACACCTTC	CASSPRQDNYGYTF
NA	TRBV7-8	14	TRBJ2-1	TRBD1	TGTGCCAGCAGCTTCCGACAGGGATACAATGAGCAGTTCTTC	CASSFRQGYNEQFF
NA	TRBV5-1	12	TRBJ2-1	NA	TGCGCCAGCAGCAGCCAGGGCCTTGAGCAGTTCTTC	CASSSQGLEQFF
once	TRBV28	20	TRBJ2-1	TRBD2	TGTGCCAGCAGTTCAGGACTAGCGGGAGAGCCCGAAACTAAGTACAATGAGCAGTTCTTC	CASSSGLAGEPETKYNEQFF
NA	TRBV5-1	13	TRBJ1-2	NA	TGCGCCAGCAGCTTGATCGGGGCTAGTGGCTACACCTTC	CASSLIGASGYTF
NA	TRBV11-2	15	TRBJ2-1	TRBD2	TGTGCCAGCAGCTTAGTTGGGGGACTACAGAGTGAGCAGTTCTTC	CASSLVGGLQSEQFF
NA	TRBV3-1/TRBV3-2	13	TRBJ1-1	TRBD1	TGTGCCAGCACCAGAGGGACAGATATTGAAGCTTTCTTT	CASTRGTDIEAFF
NA	TRBV9	14	TRBJ2-7	TRBD1	TGTGCCAGCAGCCCCCACCAGGGGGCGGGGGAGCAGTACTTC	CASSPHQGAGEQYF